The 25 T cell receptor beta chains below come from one sample, sequenced in a study of T-cell memory formation after mild COVID-19. TCRdb re-called the 5' RACE reads with MiXCR, one entry per CDR3 protein. The sample carries approximately 490,000 distinct CDR3 sequences, over 20% recorded once. The sequenced sample was PBMCs or a T cell subset sorted from them (not recorded which). Every receptor here comes from an adult woman who had mild COVID-19 (a few samples of this study predate the infection). Cell type and time point are not known.

This clonotype was found a few times. V and J are TRBV14 and TRBJ2-7; no clear D. The CDR3 covers 16 residues. CDR1 and CDR2 (germline): SGHDN, FVKESK. V lost 4 bases and J lost 6, with 22 bases in between. The CDR3 DNA reads TGTGCCAGCAGCCCCCGGTTGGCCCAAAAGTTCGGCGAGCAGTACTTC. Translated, it gives CASSPRLAQKFGEQYF. Filled out from reference TRBV14 and TRBJ2-7, the complete variable domain reads EAGVTQFPSHSVIEKGQTVTLRCDPISGHDNLYWYRRVMGKEIKFLLHFVKESKQDESGMPNNRFLAERTGGTYSTLKVQPAELEDSGVYFCASSPRLAQKFGEQYFGPGTRLTVT.

The J gene is TRBJ2-7, the V gene TRBV6-1, with D perhaps TRBD1 or TRBD2 (5 bases each). Germline loops: CDR1 MNHNS, CDR2 SASEGT. V was trimmed by 8 bases and J by 2 bases, leaving 16 bases between them. The CDR3 length is 14 residues. CDR3 DNA sequence: TGTGCCAGCGGGACCCCGGACTTCCCCTACGAGCAGTACTTC. It codes for CASGTPDFPYEQYF.

Many counts were recorded for this clonotype. The chain links TRBV12-3 or TRBV12-4 to TRBJ2-5; D is unclear. This CDR3 is 13 amino acids long. V lost 3 bases and J lost 1, with 6 bases in between. The CDR3 coding sequence is TGTGCCAGCAGTTTCGGCGTCCAAGAGACCCAGTACTTC. This gives the protein CASSFGVQETQYF.

The chain joins TRBV7-7 to TRBJ2-3; 7 bases align to TRBD2. Germline loops: CDR1 SSHAT, CDR2 FNYEAQ (reference sequence). CDR3 size: 15 residues. Germline trimming cut 5 bases from V and 3 bases from J; bases unmatched to any gene: 8. CDR3 DNA: TGTGCCAGCAGCAAAGCGGGGATGGGGACAGATACGCAGTATTTT. Translation gives CASSKAGMGTDTQYF. Variable domain in full (rest from reference TRBV7-7 and TRBJ2-3): GAGVSQSPRYKVTKRGQDVTLRCDPISSHATLYWYQQALGQGPEFLTYFNYEAQPDKSGLPSDRFSAERPEGSISTLTIQRTEQRDSAMYRCASSKAGMGTDTQYFGPGTRLTVL.

In this sample, this clonotype turned up many times. CDR3 nucleotides: TGCAGTGCTCGACACCAGCCGAACACTGAAGCTTTCTTT. Amino acid sequence: CSARHQPNTEAFF. The chain recombines TRBV20-1 with TRBJ1-1; the D is unclear. Between the trimmed V and J ends, which lost 5 bases and 1 base, there was a span of 11 bases. The CDR3 is 13 residues long. Germline V gene lookup returns CDR1 DFQATT and CDR2 SNEGSKA (reference sequence).

The rearrangement joins TRBV4-2 to TRBJ1-4; 9 bases are a match to TRBD1. V lost 3 bases and J lost 0; bases outside the gene matches: 5. The CDR3 loop spans 17 amino acids. Per the germline V gene, CDR1 is LGHNA and CDR2 is YNFKEQ. As DNA, the CDR3 is TGTGCCAGCAGCCACATCGGACAGGGGACAACTAATGAAAAACTGTTTTTT. This encodes CASSHIGQGTTNEKLFF.

The CDR3 nucleotides read TGTGCCAGCAGCGAAACGTACTATGGCTACACCTTC. Its protein is CASSETYYGYTF. The J gene is TRBJ1-2, the V gene TRBV7-2, with D uncertain. Germline V CDR1 and CDR2: SGHTA, FQGNSA. V was shortened by 5 bases and J by 3 bases, with 7 bases between the two germline ends. The CDR3 has 12 amino acids.

In this sample, this clonotype turned up many times. This rearrangement joins TRBV12-3 or TRBV12-4 to TRBJ2-3; 11 bases align to TRBD2. Unmatched junction bases numbered 6, after V lost 5 bases and J lost 2 bases. This CDR3 contains 16 residues. CDR3 region: CASSPGLAGLTDTQYF. The CDR3 DNA sequence: TGTGCCAGCAGTCCCGGACTAGCGGGCCTCACAGATACGCAGTATTTT.

The chain joins TRBV10-3 to TRBJ2-7; D unresolved. Germline-derived CDR1 and CDR2 are ENHRY and SYGVKD. Deletions cut 2 bases from V and 6 bases from J, with 11 bases between. The CDR3 is made up of 13 amino acids. This CDR3 is CAISETTMAEQYF. CDR3 coding DNA: TGTGCCATCAGTGAGACTACGATGGCCGAGCAGTACTTC.

This rearrangement joins TRBV7-2 to TRBJ1-2; TRBD1 is a possible D gene (5 bases). V gave up 1 base and J gave up 7 bases, with 16 bases separating them. Germline V CDR1 and CDR2: SGHTA, FQGNSA. The CDR3 length is 15 residues. The CDR3 sequence is CASSLGGFAGTGYTF. The CDR3 nucleotides read TGTGCCAGCAGCTTAGGTGGATTTGCGGGGACTGGCTACACCTTC.

This sequence joins TRBV30 and TRBJ2-1, with D possibly matching TRBD2 (5 bases). The CDR3 is 14 residues long. V dropped 2 bases and J dropped 8 bases, with 16 bases sitting between them. Germline CDR1 GTSNPN, CDR2 SVGIG (reference sequence). For the CDR3, the DNA is TGTGCCTGGAGTTCTGGGAGTCGGGTCGATGAGCAGTTCTTC. Amino acid sequence: CAWSSGSRVDEQFF.

The gene calls are TRBV7-9 and TRBJ2-7; 7 nucleotides line up with TRBD1. The V gene's germline CDR1 is SEHNR and CDR2 FQNEAQ (reference sequence). This CDR3 region has 14 residues. The V and J ends lost 5 bases and 4 bases, in that order; junction bases with no gene match: 8. The CDR3 DNA follows: TGTGCCAGCAGCACGCGACAGGGACGGTACGAGCAGTACTTC. Protein: CASSTRQGRYEQYF.

This clonotype has more than one count but fewer than ten. This sequence joins TRBV5-1 and TRBJ2-3; 12 bases match TRBD2. This CDR3 contains 15 residues. V dropped 5 bases and J dropped 1; count of bases not matched to a gene: 2. The germline V gene encodes CDR1 SGHRS and CDR2 YFSETQ. The CDR3 loop is CASRWTSGGTDTQYF. CDR3 in DNA: TGCGCCAGCAGATGGACTAGCGGGGGCACAGATACGCAGTATTTT.

This clonotype has more than one count but fewer than ten. The J gene is TRBJ2-5, the V gene TRBV15, with TRBD1 identical over 8 bases. The CDR3 has 17 residues. The V gene end was trimmed by 3 bases and the J gene end by 5 bases; junction bases not matched to a gene: 14. CDR1 is LNHNV and CDR2 is YYDKDF in the germline V gene (reference sequence). The CDR3 loop is CATSSSGQGFFRETQYF. Written as DNA, the CDR3 is TGTGCCACCAGCAGTAGTGGACAGGGTTTTTTTAGGGAGACCCAGTACTTC.

This sequence joins TRBV6-4 and TRBJ2-2, with D perhaps TRBD1 (7 bases). Germline values: CDR1 MRHNA, CDR2 SNTAGT. The V end was cut by 6 bases, the J end by 3 bases, with 14 bases between. The CDR3 is 15 residues long. The CDR3 reads CASSGGTDHTGELFF. Here the CDR3 DNA reads TGTGCCAGCAGCGGAGGGACAGACCACACCGGGGAGCTGTTTTTT.

V gene TRBV4-3 combines with J gene TRBJ2-5; 7 bases map to TRBD1. The J segment lost 2 bases and the V segment lost 4 bases, leaving 4 bases of the junction unmatched. CDR1 and CDR2 from the germline V gene are LGHNA and YSLEER. The CDR3 consists of 14 residues. The CDR3 is CASSRRTGQETQYF. The DNA for the CDR3 is TGCGCCAGCAGCCGTCGGACAGGTCAAGAGACCCAGTACTTC.

J is TRBJ1-3 and V is TRBV5-6; D unresolved. Germline CDR1 SGHDT, CDR2 YYEEEE. The CDR3 length is 13 residues. The V end lost 0 bases, the J end lost 7 bases, and 8 bases lay between the germline ends. CDR3 region: CASSLDGSNTIYF. DNA of the CDR3: TGTGCCAGCAGCTTGGACGGGAGCAACACCATATATTTT.

This clonotype was seen a few times. The chain combines TRBV2 with TRBJ1-1; a weak D match, TRBD1 (5 bases). Germline V lookup: CDR1 SNHLY, CDR2 FYNNEI. Trimming took off 6 bases at V and 0 bases at J, with 11 bases between the two ends. There are 14 residues in the CDR3. CDR3 sequence: CASREDTMNTEAFF. DNA for the CDR3: TGTGCCAGCAGGGAGGACACTATGAACACTGAAGCTTTCTTT.

There are a few counts of this clonotype. The V and J genes are TRBV12-3 or TRBV12-4 and TRBJ1-5; a possible D gene is TRBD1 (6 bases). The CDR3 spans 16 residues. Trimming removed 7 bases at V and 4 bases at J, with 20 bases between. The CDR3 spells CASTLGGPAGNQPQHF. CDR3 coding DNA: TGTGCCAGCACCTTGGGGGGCCCCGCGGGGAATCAGCCCCAGCATTTT.

The chain carries TRBV7-9 and TRBJ1-2, with D uncertain. Per germline, CDR1 SEHNR and CDR2 FQNEAQ (reference sequence). The V gene lost 2 bases and the J gene lost 8 bases, with 6 bases spanning the gap. The CDR3 extends over 11 amino acids. CDR3 region: CASSLREGYTF. The CDR3, as DNA: TGTGCCAGCAGCTTACGAGAGGGCTACACCTTC.

In nucleotides, the CDR3 is TGTGCCAGCAGCGTAGGAGACAGGGGCGCCATGAACACTGAAGCTTTCTTT. It is translated as CASSVGDRGAMNTEAFF. The chain recombines TRBV9 with TRBJ1-1, with 8 bases identical to TRBD1. Germline V CDR1 and CDR2: SGDLS, YYNGEE. After removal of 0 bases from V and 0 bases from J, the junction contained 7 bases not matched to a gene. The CDR3 extends over 17 amino acids.

This chain links TRBV19 with TRBJ2-7; no clear D. V shed 5 bases and J shed 0 bases, with 14 bases lying between them. This CDR3 region has 15 residues. CDR1 is LNHDA and CDR2 is SQIVND in the germline V gene (reference sequence). CDR3 sequence: CASSPRTTNSYEQYF. The CDR3 nucleotides are TGTGCCAGTAGTCCCCGGACGACGAACTCCTACGAGCAGTACTTC.

This clonotype was seen repeatedly, ten times or more. This sequence joins TRBV2 and TRBJ2-7; D gene ambiguous. This CDR3 contains 12 residues. Trimming removed 6 bases at V and 2 bases at J, with 8 bases between. In germline, CDR1 is SNHLY, CDR2 FYNNEI. CDR3 coding DNA: TGTGCCAGCAGGGGCCTCACCTACGAGCAGTACTTC. Translating gives CASRGLTYEQYF.

This clonotype was observed a handful of times. The chain has TRBV20-1 and TRBJ1-1; D remains ambiguous. Per germline, CDR1 DFQATT and CDR2 SNEGSKA (reference sequence). The CDR3 is 14 residues long. Trimming shortened V by 3 bases and J by 0 bases, and 11 bases separated the two germline ends. CDR3 nucleotides: TGCAGTGCTAGTAGGAAGCGGTTGAACACTGAAGCTTTCTTT. This encodes CSASRKRLNTEAFF.

This clonotype has more than one count but fewer than ten. Here the CDR3 reads CASSPGKGQGYGNTIYF. CDR3 nucleotide sequence: TGTGCCAGCAGCCCCGGGAAGGGACAGGGATATGGAAACACCATATATTTT. The rearrangement links TRBV9 to TRBJ1-3, with 9 bases lining up with TRBD1. Germline values: CDR1 SGDLS, CDR2 YYNGEE. This CDR3 contains 17 residues. V trimming: 4 bases; J trimming: 3 bases; junction bases outside the gene matches: 11.